This T cell receptor beta chain is from a study of blood T cell repertoires in COVID-19. Across the whole study: COVID-19 samples, acute and convalescent, were from the United States, Italy and Spain. The cDNA or gDNA used as material had been derived from T cells, B-cell-depleted T cells, or PBMCs.

Per the original data handling: Amplification of reference gene primers provided the estimated nucleated cell counts. Sequencing used immunoSEQ multiplex PCR; TCRdb keeps in-frame clones, though not all of them. Clonal size and the V and J genes are those of that table, whereas D and trimming came from the DNA. The repertoire holds about 120,000 clones, with roughly 88% as singletons. Germline V lookup: CDR1 LGHDT, CDR2 YNNKEL (reference sequence). The V segment lost 1 base and the J segment 9 bases; nucleotides outside the gene matches: 9. The CDR3 contains 16 residues. What was sequenced was peripheral blood. This chain connects TRBV3-1 (or the pseudogene TRBV3-2) to TRBJ1-6, with 7 nucleotides matching TRBD1. This receptor was obtained from a man aged 50-59 years with acute or convalescent COVID-19. DNA for the CDR3: TGTGCCAGCAGCCAAGCCCTGACAGGGTATGCTTCACCCCTCCACTTT. This translates into CASSQALTGYASPLHF.